The rows below give T cell receptor beta chains drawn from one sample of a study of cytomegalovirus exposure and HLA in healthy donors. The protocol was immunoSEQ multiplex PCR, while the TCRdb copy is restricted to in-frame clones and leaves out a portion. The sample contains 60,000 to 80,000 clones, approximately 60% of which appear only once. Specimen: PBMCs. The receptors shown here come from a man aged 25 to 45 in good health and CMV-seronegative. CDR3s include the opening cysteine and the closing phenylalanine or tryptophan. Each record gives: J gene, D gene, clone size, V gene, CDR3 protein, CDR3 DNA. A D gene is named only where the DNA matches it firmly. The size field is filled for only some rows; it gives once, few, many or a size class.

J gene: TRBJ1-1
D gene: .
clone size: .
V gene: TRBV7-9
CDR3 protein: CASSLVVGDSEAFF
CDR3 DNA: TGTGCCAGCAGCTTAGTAGTCGGGGACTCTGAAGCTTTCTTT

J gene: TRBJ2-1
D gene: TRBD2
clone size: .
V gene: TRBV6-4
CDR3 protein: CASSALAGGHLEQFF
CDR3 DNA: TGTGCCAGCAGCGCTCTAGCGGGGGGTCACCTTGAGCAGTTCTTC

J gene: TRBJ1-2
D gene: .
clone size: .
V gene: TRBV2
CDR3 protein: CASSDGGGIYGYTF
CDR3 DNA: TGTGCCAGCAGTGATGGTGGCGGGATCTATGGCTACACCTTC

J gene: TRBJ1-5
D gene: .
clone size: .
V gene: TRBV4-1
CDR3 protein: CASSLAGGDSNQPQHF
CDR3 DNA: TGCGCCAGCAGCTTAGCCGGGGGAGACAGCAATCAGCCCCAGCATTTT

J gene: TRBJ1-2
D gene: .
clone size: .
V gene: TRBV25-1
CDR3 protein: CASSEFSNYGYTF
CDR3 DNA: TGTGCCAGCAGTGAATTCAGTAACTATGGCTACACCTTC

J gene: TRBJ2-7
D gene: .
clone size: few
V gene: TRBV7-8
CDR3 protein: CASSDGSTGEQYF
CDR3 DNA: TGTGCCAGCAGCGACGGTTCCACGGGCGAGCAGTACTTC

J gene: TRBJ1-2
D gene: .
clone size: .
V gene: TRBV4-1
CDR3 protein: CASSQIGDGYTF
CDR3 DNA: TGCGCCAGCAGCCAAATAGGAGATGGCTACACCTTC

J gene: TRBJ2-4
D gene: TRBD2
clone size: .
V gene: TRBV6-5
CDR3 protein: CASSSLAGPNIQYF
CDR3 DNA: TGTGCCAGCAGTTCACTAGCGGGACCGAACATTCAGTACTTC

J gene: TRBJ2-7
D gene: TRBD2
clone size: .
V gene: TRBV5-1
CDR3 protein: CASSLASGGWEQYF
CDR3 DNA: TGCGCCAGCAGCTTGGCTAGCGGGGGGTGGGAGCAGTACTTC

J gene: TRBJ2-1
D gene: TRBD2
clone size: once
V gene: TRBV6-4
CDR3 protein: CASSDGGESYNEQFF
CDR3 DNA: TGTGCCAGCAGTGATGGGGGGGAATCCTACAATGAGCAGTTCTTC

J gene: TRBJ1-5
D gene: .
clone size: once
V gene: TRBV2
CDR3 protein: CASSDWTERVSQPQHF
CDR3 DNA: TGTGCCAGCAGTGACTGGACAGAACGGGTTAGTCAGCCCCAGCATTTT

J gene: TRBJ1-1
D gene: .
clone size: .
V gene: TRBV4-1
CDR3 protein: CASSGQTNTEAFF
CDR3 DNA: TGCGCCAGCAGCGGACAGACCAACACTGAAGCTTTCTTT

J gene: TRBJ2-3
D gene: TRBD2
clone size: .
V gene: TRBV2
CDR3 protein: CASGTLAGGNTDTQYF
CDR3 DNA: TGTGCCAGTGGAACCCTAGCGGGGGGCAACACAGATACGCAGTATTTT

J gene: TRBJ1-2
D gene: .
clone size: .
V gene: TRBV15
CDR3 protein: CATSRDRQGHGYTF
CDR3 DNA: TGTGCCACCAGCAGAGATCGTCAGGGGCACGGCTACACCTTC

J gene: TRBJ1-2
D gene: .
clone size: .
V gene: TRBV2
CDR3 protein: CASITGYYGYTF
CDR3 DNA: TGTGCCAGCATCACAGGTTACTATGGCTACACCTTC

J gene: TRBJ1-2
D gene: .
clone size: .
V gene: TRBV7-9
CDR3 protein: CASSLSPSRDYGYTF
CDR3 DNA: TGTGCCAGCAGCTTAAGTCCGTCCCGGGACTATGGCTACACCTTC

J gene: TRBJ1-1
D gene: .
clone size: .
V gene: TRBV7-9
CDR3 protein: CASSSQGSSTEAFF
CDR3 DNA: TGTGCCAGCAGTTCTCAGGGGTCGAGCACTGAAGCTTTCTTT

J gene: TRBJ2-7
D gene: TRBD2
clone size: once
V gene: TRBV5-8
CDR3 protein: CASTLGTTSYEQYF
CDR3 DNA: TGTGCCAGCACCTTAGGGACTACATCCTACGAGCAGTACTTC

J gene: TRBJ2-5
D gene: TRBD2
clone size: .
V gene: TRBV6-5
CDR3 protein: CASSYSASGGQETQYF
CDR3 DNA: TGTGCCAGCAGTTATTCGGCTAGCGGGGGCCAAGAGACCCAGTACTTC

J gene: TRBJ2-5
D gene: .
clone size: few
V gene: TRBV10-2
CDR3 protein: CASRIRLVWETQYF
CDR3 DNA: TGCGCCAGCAGGATAAGACTGGTCTGGGAGACCCAGTACTTC

J gene: TRBJ2-1
D gene: .
clone size: once
V gene: TRBV29-1
CDR3 protein: CSVVLATYNEQFF
CDR3 DNA: TGCAGCGTTGTTCTAGCGACCTACAATGAGCAGTTCTTC

J gene: TRBJ2-7
D gene: .
clone size: .
V gene: TRBV29-1
CDR3 protein: CSVEVVTGGLQEQYF
CDR3 DNA: TGCAGCGTTGAGGTTGTGACGGGGGGCCTCCAGGAGCAGTACTTC

J gene: TRBJ2-5
D gene: .
clone size: .
V gene: TRBV7-9
CDR3 protein: CASSPGTSQETQYF
CDR3 DNA: TGTGCCAGCAGCCCAGGCACATCTCAAGAGACCCAGTACTTC

J gene: TRBJ2-6
D gene: .
clone size: few
V gene: TRBV15
CDR3 protein: CATSTAAGANVLTF
CDR3 DNA: TGTGCCACCAGTACAGCGGCTGGGGCCAACGTCCTGACTTTC